This is a list of T cell receptor beta chains from one sample in a study of shared clonotypes between healthy human individuals. Data came from immunoSEQ multiplex PCR; TCRdb stores just in-frame clones and leaves some out. The table includes about 710,000 clones, roughly 72% detected once. Input material: memory CD4+ T cells sorted from blood. The receptors derive from a woman aged 25 to 39 in good health. Both conserved end residues are part of each CDR3. A D gene is named only where the DNA matches it firmly. Clone size appears in some rows only: once, few, many, or a class for an expanded clone.

TRBV27	NA	NA	TRBJ2-5	TGTGCCAGCAGTTTGGGGCAGTACCAAGAGACCCAGTACTTC	CASSLGQYQETQYF
TRBV7-9	NA	NA	TRBJ1-2	TGTGCCAGCAGCCCTAATGGGATTGGCTACACCTTC	CASSPNGIGYTF
TRBV9	NA	NA	TRBJ1-5	TGTGCCAGCAGCGTAGGCGGGGGGGGTCAGCCCCAGCATTTT	CASSVGGGGQPQHF
TRBV2	NA	NA	TRBJ2-2	TGTGCCAGCAGTCGGTACACCGGGGAGCTGTTTTTT	CASSRYTGELFF
TRBV11-1	TRBD2	once	TRBJ2-7	TGTGCCAGCAGTTCTCAGCGGGACTCCTACGAGCAGTACTTC	CASSSQRDSYEQYF
TRBV11-2	NA	many	TRBJ1-1	TGTGCCAGCAGCTTAGGCGGCCGGACGAACACTGAAGCTTTCTTT	CASSLGGRTNTEAFF
TRBV19	NA	NA	TRBJ2-7	TGTGCCAGTAGTATAGACCGGGACTACGAGCAGTACTTC	CASSIDRDYEQYF
TRBV4-2	NA	few	TRBJ2-5	TGTGCCAGCAGCCAAGAGGGGGTCGGAGAGACCCAGTACTTC	CASSQEGVGETQYF
TRBV19	TRBD1	NA	TRBJ1-5	TGTGCCAGTAGTAAAATGACAGGGGAGTATCAGCCCCAGCATTTT	CASSKMTGEYQPQHF
TRBV21-1	NA	few	TRBJ2-7	TGTGCCAGCATCGTAGACAGGGAGAAGTACGAGCAGTACTTC	CASIVDREKYEQYF
TRBV5-4	TRBD2	NA	TRBJ2-7	TGTGCCAGCAGCTTCGGGACTAGGGACTACGAGCAGTACTTC	CASSFGTRDYEQYF
TRBV4-1	NA	NA	TRBJ1-5	TGCGCCAGCAGCCAACAGGGTGGGGCTCAGCCCCAGCATTTT	CASSQQGGAQPQHF
TRBV14	NA	NA	TRBJ2-7	TGTGCCAGCAGCCTACAATCCGGGAGCTCCTACGAGCAGTACTTC	CASSLQSGSSYEQYF
TRBV27	NA	NA	TRBJ2-7	TGTGCCAGCAGTTTTATGGGACTGGGGGATCGTGAGCAGTACTTC	CASSFMGLGDREQYF
TRBV19	NA	NA	TRBJ2-1	TGTGCCAGTAGTATCGAGGGTGAGCAGTTCTTC	CASSIEGEQFF
TRBV2	NA	NA	TRBJ1-6	TGTGCCAGCAGTGAAGGCACGTTCTACTCACCCCTCCACTTT	CASSEGTFYSPLHF
TRBV19	NA	NA	TRBJ1-2	TGTGCCAGTAGTATCGGGACGGAAAACTATGGCTACACCTTC	CASSIGTENYGYTF
TRBV5-1	NA	NA	TRBJ1-2	TGCGCCAGCAGCTTGGGCAGAACTAACTATGGCTACACCTTC	CASSLGRTNYGYTF
TRBV11-2	TRBD2	NA	TRBJ2-1	TGTGCCAGCAGCTTAGCCCTTAGCGGGAATGAGCAGTTCTTC	CASSLALSGNEQFF
TRBV5-4	NA	NA	TRBJ2-4	TGTGCCAGCAGCTGGGGCACTGGTAGGGAAAACATTCAGTACTTC	CASSWGTGRENIQYF
TRBV29-1	NA	NA	TRBJ2-5	TGCAGCGTTAGAGGGGGGCAAGAGACCCAGTACTTC	CSVRGGQETQYF
TRBV7-2	NA	NA	TRBJ1-3	TGTGCCAGCGGCTCTGGAAACACCATATATTTT	CASGSGNTIYF
TRBV9	TRBD1	NA	TRBJ2-7	TGTGCCAGCAGCGTAGGGGGACAGGGGGAAGAGCAGTACTTC	CASSVGGQGEEQYF
TRBV27	NA	NA	TRBJ2-7	TGTGCCAGCAGTTTAGGCAGCCCAGGGCGCGAGCAGTACTTC	CASSLGSPGREQYF
TRBV7-2	NA	NA	TRBJ1-5	TGTGCCAGCAGCGTATACTATAGCAATCAGCCCCAGCATTTT	CASSVYYSNQPQHF
TRBV7-9	TRBD2	NA	TRBJ2-2	TGTGCCAGCAGCAGAGCGGGAGGGTCGGACACCGGGGAGCTGTTTTTT	CASSRAGGSDTGELFF
TRBV5-1	NA	once	TRBJ2-6	TGCGCCAGCAGCTTGGCGCAGAGTTTAGCTGGGGCCAACGTCCTGACTTTC	CASSLAQSLAGANVLTF
TRBV10-2	TRBD2	once	TRBJ2-3	TGCGCCAGCAGTGAGCCCGGACTAGCGGGAGCGGCGGATACGCAGTATTTT	CASSEPGLAGAADTQYF
TRBV7-2	NA	few	TRBJ1-5	TGTGCCAGCAGCTTAGGCGGAGGCAATCAGCCCCAGCATTTT	CASSLGGGNQPQHF
TRBV29-1	NA	NA	TRBJ1-1	TGCAGCGCTGAGGAGGACAACCTGAACACTGAAGCTTTCTTT	CSAEEDNLNTEAFF
TRBV5-1	TRBD2	once	TRBJ2-7	TGCGCCAGCAGCTTCCGGGAGGGCCAGATCCCCAGCACCTACGAGCAGTACTTC	CASSFREGQIPSTYEQYF
TRBV2	NA	NA	TRBJ1-5	TGTGCCAGCAGTAGCGGACAGTATCAGCCCCAGCATTTT	CASSSGQYQPQHF
TRBV28	NA	NA	TRBJ1-4	TGTGCCAGCCAAGCGGGACACCTAAGCGGTGAAAAACTGTTTTTT	CASQAGHLSGEKLFF
TRBV7-9	NA	NA	TRBJ2-6	TGTGCCAGCCAGAGGTCCTCTGGGGCCAACGTCCTGACTTTC	CASQRSSGANVLTF
TRBV4-1	TRBD1	NA	TRBJ2-3	TGCGCCAGCAGCCAGGACAGGGGGAACAGTTTGACAGATACGCAGTATTTT	CASSQDRGNSLTDTQYF
TRBV11-3	NA	NA	TRBJ1-2	TGTGCCAGCAGCCCCGGGACGTTTAAATATGGCTACACCTTC	CASSPGTFKYGYTF
TRBV5-4	TRBD2	few	TRBJ2-1	TGTGCCAGCAGCTACGGGACTAGCGGGGGTTACAATGAGCAGTTCTTC	CASSYGTSGGYNEQFF